This T cell receptor (beta chain) stems from a study of identical twins (dated by TCRdb to the mid-2010s). With regard to the full study: TCR alpha and beta repertoires from monozygotic twins, unrelated adults of various ages and cord blood were deep-sequenced to test whether fetal clonotypes persist. To rule out contamination, replicate twin experiments were performed at different times with different library preparation protocols. What the authors observed across the whole study: Zero-insertion analyses could be partly confounded by invariant T cells such as MAIT and iNKT, although diverse VJ usage argued against such confounding for most clonotypes. Abundant cord blood beta clonotypes carried fewer insertions; young adult naive repertoires showed a weaker similar trend, while memory repertoires showed none. Excess twin sharing in beta out-of-frame sequences was weaker because fewer shared sequences lowered the signal-to-noise ratio. Compared with coincidental sharing between unrelated individuals, out-of-frame TCR alpha sequences shared between twins showed an excess of sequences with low generation probability. Recombination models systematically underestimated out-of-frame TCR alpha sharing in monozygotic twins but agreed with sharing between unrelated individuals. Conclusions relied on cross-sectional statistical analysis, since the same donors could not be followed over many years.

Only healthy Caucasian donors were included. The twin cohort comprised three pairs of female monozygotic twins, all aged roughly 18 to 30 years. Positive isolation kits from Invitrogen were used to isolate the CD4+ and CD8+ T cell populations. The CDR3 runs 13 amino acids, cysteine and phenylalanine included. Only CDR3 DNA remains: 39 bases, in frame from the first base. Sequences DFQATT (CDR1) and SNEGSKA (CDR2) are obtained from the germline V gene (reference sequence). Trimming takes 5 bases from V and 3 bases from J, and the germline ends sit 11 bases apart. In regard to this clonotype: The target of this receptor is not known. No much larger clone exists at a distance of one base, and base qualities are not known.

The method was 5' RACE. Reads for this sample came from an Illumina HiSeq 2000. A universal primer binding site was added through template switching, and the final cDNA carried a unique molecular identifier so that TCR cDNA molecules could be counted accurately. First-strand cDNA for TCR alpha and beta chains was synthesized from specific primers in the conserved constant-segment region. To control for contamination, each cDNA library was double barcoded with a SMART-Mk sample barcode plus Illumina barcodes. TruSeq adapter sequences and Illumina sample barcodes were added in two successive PCR steps. The TCR alpha and beta cDNA libraries were sequenced on the Illumina HiSeq platform using custom primers. Under the source paper's analysis protocol: Unique molecular identifiers were extracted from raw reads with MiGEC, and CDR3 positions were determined with MiXCR. For each individual, recombination models were inferred using an EM algorithm with the repgenHMM and IGoR tools. Shared clonotypes were analyzed with the tcR package in R, and sharing was normalized by the product of cloneset sizes. To study raw recombination without the effects of thymic and clonal selection, out-of-frame nonproductive sequences were analyzed. Using fastp at Q25 and MiXCR, TCRdb reprocessed the public reads and kept productive beta chains. Rows merge per CDR3 protein into single entries with the most common DNA and genes. In this record, the V and J calls reflect TCRdb's handling and not the investigators' own analysis. Present in this sample are 540,000 or so distinct CDR3 sequences, approximately 20% of which were seen just once. Of the sample, 0.45% to 0.5% falls within the top ten clones.

The same data also contributed to another study, on yellow fever vaccine responses in identical twins. As the second paper documents: According to the authors, in identical twins the way T cells responded to vaccination appeared partly convergent and partly personalized. In identical twins, the study followed T cell clones that responded to the vaccine with precision.

The receptor chain draws on TRBV20-1 and TRBJ1-5, with an unclear D gene assignment. The clonotype comes from a young woman in good health. The sample was CD4+ T cells sorted from blood. CDR3 reads: CSARTGFNQPQHF. Here is the DNA: TGCAGTGCTCGGACGGGATTCAATCAGCCCCAGCATTTT.